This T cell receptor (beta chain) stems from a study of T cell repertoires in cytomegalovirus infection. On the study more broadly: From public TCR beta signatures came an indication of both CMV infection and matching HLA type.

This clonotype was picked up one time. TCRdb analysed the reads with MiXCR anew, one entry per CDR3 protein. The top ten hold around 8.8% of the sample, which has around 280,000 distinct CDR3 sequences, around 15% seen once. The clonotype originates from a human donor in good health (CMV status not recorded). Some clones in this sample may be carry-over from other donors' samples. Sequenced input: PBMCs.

DNA of the CDR3: TGTGCCAGCAGCCAAGCGGGGGGCAGGAGCAATCAGCCCCAGCATTTT. It translates to CASSQAGGRSNQPQHF. The chain couples TRBV3-1 to TRBJ1-5; possible D gene TRBD1, 6 bases. V lost 1 base to trimming and J lost 1 base, with 11 bases between them. CDR3 length: 16 amino acids. Germline V CDR1 and CDR2: LGHDT, YNNKEL (reference sequence).